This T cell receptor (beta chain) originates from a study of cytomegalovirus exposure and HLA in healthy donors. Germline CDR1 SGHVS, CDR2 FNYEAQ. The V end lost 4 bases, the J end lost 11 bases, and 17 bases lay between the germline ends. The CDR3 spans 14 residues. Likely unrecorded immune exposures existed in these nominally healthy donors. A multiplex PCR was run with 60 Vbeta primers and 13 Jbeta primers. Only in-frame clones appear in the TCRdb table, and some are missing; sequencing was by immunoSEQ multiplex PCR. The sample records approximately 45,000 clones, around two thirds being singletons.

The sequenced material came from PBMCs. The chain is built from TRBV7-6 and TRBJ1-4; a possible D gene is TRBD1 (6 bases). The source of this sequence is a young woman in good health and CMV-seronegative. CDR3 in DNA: TGTGCCAGCAGCTCCGGACAGCACCTTGGGAAACTGTTTTTT. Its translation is CASSSGQHLGKLFF.